The entry below describes one T cell receptor beta chain. The sample comes from a study of blood T cell repertoires in COVID-19. Background on the study: Acute-phase and convalescent COVID-19 samples originated in the United States, Italy and Spain. Sources were T cells, B-cell-depleted T cells, or PBMCs; the material itself was cDNA or gDNA.

Trimming removed 10 bases from V and 1 base from J; junction bases left unmatched: 10. CDR1 LGHNT and CDR2 FRNRAP come from the germline V gene. The CDR3 is 14 residues long. Methods used by the authors: Quantification of nucleated cells was approximated via reference gene primer amplification. Profiled with immunoSEQ multiplex PCR; TCRdb holds only in-frame clones, not every one. V, J and clone size derive from that table, while D and trimming were established from the DNA sequence. The sample lists about 120,000 clones; about nine tenths were seen once. The genes are TRBV12-5 and TRBJ2-7; 7 bases line up with TRBD2. The sequenced sample consisted of peripheral blood. The receptor's source is a human donor with active COVID-19. The donor label of this sample is uncertain. Here the CDR3 reads CATMRGGSSYEQYF. DNA of the CDR3: TGTGCTACCATGAGGGGAGGGTCGTCCTACGAGCAGTACTTC.